The rows below give T cell receptor beta chains drawn from one sample of a study of vaccination effects on CD4 cells after COVID-19. The antigens for these receptors are not known. Produced via immunoSEQ multiplex PCR; TCRdb's table is partial and in-frame only. The sample has about 59,000 clones, roughly 78% seen once. The sequencing used CD4+ T cells from PBMCs cultured with HCoV-OC43 spike peptides, collected after COVID-19 vaccination. These receptors were collected from a human donor who received a COVID-19 vaccine. CDR3s include the opening cysteine and the closing phenylalanine or tryptophan. The D gene is left open where the match is weak. Clone sizes are given selectively: once, few, many, or a class where the clone is expanded.

d_call	clone_size	v_call	j_call	cdr3_nt	cdr3_aa
NA	NA	TRBV5-1	TRBJ2-6	TGCGCCAGCAGCTTGGTGGGGGGCAAATCTGGGGCCAACGTCCTGACTTTC	CASSLVGGKSGANVLTF
NA	NA	TRBV10-3	TRBJ1-4	TGTGCCATCAGTGAGTCCGGGGTTGGTAGTGAAAAACTGTTTTTT	CAISESGVGSEKLFF
NA	NA	TRBV7-2	TRBJ2-5	TGTGCCAGCAGCTCCTCGGAGACCCAGTACTTC	CASSSSETQYF
NA	NA	TRBV6-6	TRBJ2-3	TGTGCCAGCGGGTTTACCTGGACAGATACGCAGTATTTT	CASGFTWTDTQYF
NA	NA	TRBV3-1/TRBV3-2	TRBJ1-6	TGTGCCAGCAGCCAGGCGGACAGAGCCCTCCACTTT	CASSQADRALHF
NA	NA	TRBV19	TRBJ1-5	TGTGCCAGTAGTGGGACCCTTTCCAATCAGCCCCAGCATTTT	CASSGTLSNQPQHF
TRBD1	NA	TRBV10-2	TRBJ1-6	TGCGCCAGCGGCAGGGGGCCTGAAAATTCACCCCTCCACTTT	CASGRGPENSPLHF
NA	NA	TRBV10-3	TRBJ2-2	TGTGCCATCAACGAAGGGGGGTTCGGCACCGGGGAGCTGTTTTTT	CAINEGGFGTGELFF
NA	NA	TRBV29-1	TRBJ1-1	TGCAGCGTTGAAGTGGGGGTCAACACTGAAGCTTTCTTT	CSVEVGVNTEAFF
NA	NA	TRBV27	TRBJ1-1	TGTGCCAGCAGTTTTAAGAGATCGGTCACTGAAGCTTTCTTT	CASSFKRSVTEAFF
TRBD1	few	TRBV30	TRBJ1-1	TGTGCCTGGAGTGGAGGGGGCATGAACACTGAAGCTTTCTTT	CAWSGGGMNTEAFF
NA	NA	TRBV7-9	TRBJ1-1	TGTGCCAGCAGCTTATTATTGTCAGGGGCCGAATGGACTGAAGCTTTCTTT	CASSLLLSGAEWTEAFF
TRBD2	NA	TRBV9	TRBJ2-3	TGTGCCAGCAGCTTCAGCGGGGGCGCTATGGATACGCAGTATTTT	CASSFSGGAMDTQYF
TRBD1	few	TRBV30	TRBJ1-2	TGTGCCTGGAGTGTGACCACAGGGGTAACGAATGGCTACACCTTC	CAWSVTTGVTNGYTF
TRBD1	NA	TRBV6-4	TRBJ2-1	TGTGCCAGCAGCGGGACAGTAAACAATGAGCAGTTCTTC	CASSGTVNNEQFF
TRBD2	NA	TRBV7-2	TRBJ2-2	TGTGCCAGCAGCTTACAGCGGGGAGGCAACGGGGAGCTGTTTTTT	CASSLQRGGNGELFF
NA	NA	TRBV21-1	TRBJ2-1	TGTGCCAGCACCTACCCACTGGGGGGATACAATGAGCAGTTCTTC	CASTYPLGGYNEQFF
NA	few	TRBV18	TRBJ2-5	TGTGCCAGCTCACCATGGAAAGAGACCCAGTACTTC	CASSPWKETQYF
TRBD1	once	TRBV19	TRBJ1-2	TGTGCCATTGCGGACAGGGGAAATCCCTATGGCTACACCTTC	CAIADRGNPYGYTF
NA	NA	TRBV7-2	TRBJ1-5	TGTGCCAGCAGCTTACCGCCTCAGCCCCAGCATTTT	CASSLPPQPQHF
NA	NA	TRBV5-1	TRBJ1-4	TGCGCCAGCAGCTCCCAGCCGTCAACTAATGAAAAACTGTTTTTT	CASSSQPSTNEKLFF
TRBD1	NA	TRBV4-1	TRBJ1-2	TGCGCCAGCAGCCGGGTAGGGACAGGAGGTAACTATGGCTACACCTTC	CASSRVGTGGNYGYTF
NA	NA	TRBV15	TRBJ1-6	TGTGCCACCAGCAGGGCATCTCCAAGGCCCCTCCACTTT	CATSRASPRPLHF